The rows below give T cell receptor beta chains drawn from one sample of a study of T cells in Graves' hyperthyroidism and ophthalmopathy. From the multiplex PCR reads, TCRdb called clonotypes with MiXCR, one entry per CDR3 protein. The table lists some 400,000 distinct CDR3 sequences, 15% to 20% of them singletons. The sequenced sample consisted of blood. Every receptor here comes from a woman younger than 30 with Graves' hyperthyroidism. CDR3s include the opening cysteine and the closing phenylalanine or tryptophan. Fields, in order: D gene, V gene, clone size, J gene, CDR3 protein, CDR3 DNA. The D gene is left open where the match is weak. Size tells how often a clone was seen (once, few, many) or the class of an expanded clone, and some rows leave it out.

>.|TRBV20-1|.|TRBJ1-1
CSARGPTGSGTAFF
TGCAGTGCTAGAGGCCCTACAGGGTCAGGGACAGCTTTCTTT
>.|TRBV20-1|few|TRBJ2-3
CSARDPRGATDTQYF
TGCAGTGCTAGAGATCCTAGGGGGGCAACAGATACGCAGTATTTT
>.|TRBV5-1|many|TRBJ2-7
CASSLEAQISYEQYF
TGCGCCAGCAGCTTGGAGGCTCAAATCTCCTACGAGCAGTACTTC
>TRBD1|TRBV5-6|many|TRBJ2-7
CASSPGTGVHEQYF
TGTGCCAGCAGCCCCGGGACAGGGGTCCACGAGCAGTACTTC
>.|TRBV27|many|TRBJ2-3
CASSGASTDTQYF
TGTGCCAGCAGCGGGGCTAGCACAGATACGCAGTATTTT
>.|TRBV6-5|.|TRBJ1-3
CASSYGDGNTIYF
TGTGCCAGCAGTTACGGGGATGGAAACACCATATATTTT
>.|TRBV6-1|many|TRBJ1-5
CASTYGVNQPQHF
TGTGCCAGCACCTACGGGGTCAATCAGCCCCAGCATTTT
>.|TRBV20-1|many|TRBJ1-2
CSARDVVTFDYGYTF
TGCAGTGCTAGAGATGTCGTCACGTTTGATTATGGCTACACCTTC
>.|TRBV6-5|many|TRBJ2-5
CASMVTTANGQETQYF
TGTGCCAGCATGGTTACGACGGCGAACGGACAAGAGACCCAGTACTTC
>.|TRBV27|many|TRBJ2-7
CASSEGTGRGSYEQYF
TGTGCCAGCAGTGAGGGTACGGGACGTGGCTCCTACGAGCAGTACTTC
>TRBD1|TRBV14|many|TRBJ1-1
CASGGTGSVNTEAFF
TGTGCCAGCGGAGGGACAGGGTCGGTGAACACTGAAGCTTTCTTT
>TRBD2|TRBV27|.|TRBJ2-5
CASSPLAGGEETQYF
TGTGCCAGCAGTCCACTAGCGGGGGGCGAAGAGACCCAGTACTTC
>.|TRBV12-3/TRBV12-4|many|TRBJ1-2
CASSQLPGMMAYGYTF
TGTGCCAGCAGTCAGCTACCAGGGATGATGGCGTATGGCTACACCTTC
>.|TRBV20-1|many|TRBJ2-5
CSAREGASGETQYF
TGCAGTGCTAGAGAGGGGGCTAGCGGAGAGACCCAGTACTTC
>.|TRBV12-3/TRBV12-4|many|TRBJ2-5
CASSPRVGWAATQYF
TGTGCCAGCAGCCCCCGAGTTGGTTGGGCGGCGACCCAGTACTTC
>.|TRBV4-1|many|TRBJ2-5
CASSLTPLRETQYF
TGCGCCAGCAGTCTCACTCCGCTTAGGGAGACCCAGTACTTC
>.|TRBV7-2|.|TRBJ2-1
CASSLAAKDEQFF
TGTGCCAGCAGCTTAGCCGCGAAGGATGAGCAGTTCTTC
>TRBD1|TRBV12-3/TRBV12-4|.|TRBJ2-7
CASSFTTGVYEQYF
TGTGCCAGCAGTTTCACGACAGGGGTCTACGAGCAGTACTTC
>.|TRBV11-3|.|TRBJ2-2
CASSTFNTGELFF
TGTGCCAGCAGCACGTTTAACACCGGGGAGCTGTTTTTT
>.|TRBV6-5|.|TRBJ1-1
CASSYSAGGGANTEAFF
TGTGCCAGCAGTTACTCGGCTGGGGGGGGGGCGAACACTGAAGCTTTCTTT
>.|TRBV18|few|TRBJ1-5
CASSPTDSRNQPQHF
TGTGCCAGCTCACCTACGGACAGTCGGAATCAGCCCCAGCATTTT
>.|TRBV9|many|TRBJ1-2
CASSVGEGINYGYTF
TGTGCCAGCAGCGTAGGGGAAGGGATTAACTATGGCTACACCTTC
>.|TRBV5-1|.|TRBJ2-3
CASSLGLSTDTQYF
TGCGCCAGCAGCTTGGGACTTAGCACAGATACGCAGTATTTT